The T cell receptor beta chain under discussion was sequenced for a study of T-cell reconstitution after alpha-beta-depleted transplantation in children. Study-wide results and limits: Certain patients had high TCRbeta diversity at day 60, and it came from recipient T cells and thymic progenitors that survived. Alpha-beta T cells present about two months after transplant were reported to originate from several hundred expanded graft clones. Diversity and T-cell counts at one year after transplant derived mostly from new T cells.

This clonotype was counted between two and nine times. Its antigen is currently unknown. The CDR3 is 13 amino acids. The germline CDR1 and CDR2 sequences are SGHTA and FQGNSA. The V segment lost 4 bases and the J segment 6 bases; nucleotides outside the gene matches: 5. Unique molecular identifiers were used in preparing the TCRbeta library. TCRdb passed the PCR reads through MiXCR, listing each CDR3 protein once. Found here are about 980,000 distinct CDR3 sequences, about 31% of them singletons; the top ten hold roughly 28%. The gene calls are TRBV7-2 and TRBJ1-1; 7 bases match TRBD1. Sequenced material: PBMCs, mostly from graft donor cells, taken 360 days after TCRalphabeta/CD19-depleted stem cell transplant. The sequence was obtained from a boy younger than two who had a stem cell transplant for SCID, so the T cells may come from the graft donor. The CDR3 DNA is TGTGCCAGCAGCTCCGACAGGGCGGCTGAAGCTTTCTTT. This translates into CASSSDRAAEAFF. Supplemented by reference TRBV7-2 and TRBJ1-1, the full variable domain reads GAGVSQSPSNKVTEKGKDVELRCDPISGHTALYWYRQSLGQGLEFLIYFQGNSAPDKSGLPSDRFSAERTGGSVSTLTIQRTQQEDSAVYLCASSSDRAAEAFFGQGTRLTVV.